What follows describes a single T cell receptor beta chain. At one end, the junction sequence differs from germline, possibly due to a read error. The source of the sample is a study of blood T cell repertoires in COVID-19. The CDR3 runs 13 residues. Germline CDR1 reads SGHVS; CDR2 reads FQNEAQ. The protocol was immunoSEQ multiplex PCR, while the TCRdb copy is restricted to in-frame clones and leaves out a portion. The sample shows over 250,000 clones, about 88% of them seen only once. Sequenced: PBMCs or T cells enriched from blood (not recorded which). J is TRBJ2-7 and V is TRBV7-8, with a possible D match to TRBD1 (6 bases). The clonotype was recovered from a woman aged 55-69 years in a cohort exposed to, infected with or recovered from COVID-19 (not recorded which). For the CDR3, the DNA is TGTGCCAGCAGCTTAATCGGGGTGAACAGGGAGTTCTTC. Amino acid sequence: CASSLIGVNREFF.